This entry features one T cell receptor (beta chain) sequence. In TCRdb, the RT-PCR reads were re-called with MiXCR into one record per CDR3 protein. The sample holds approximately 99,000 distinct CDR3 sequences, approximately 35% seen once. These data originate in a study of patients and donors after allogeneic stem cell transplantation. Trimming cost V 0 bases and J 6 bases; bases outside gene matches: 6. The germline V gene has CDR1 LGHDT and CDR2 YNNKEL (reference sequence). This CDR3 contains 16 residues. The chain carries TRBV3-1 and TRBJ2-3, with 10 bases aligning to TRBD2. The sequence derives from a human donor who was either an allogeneic HSCT recipient or a stem cell or donor lymphocyte infusion donor (not recorded which). It is not recorded whose cells these are; they may come from a transplant donor. The material sequenced was blood, either unsorted or a sorted T cell fraction (not recorded which). The CDR3 region is CASSQDWLAGVDTQYF. In nucleotides, the CDR3 is TGTGCCAGCAGCCAAGATTGGCTAGCGGGAGTCGATACGCAGTATTTT.